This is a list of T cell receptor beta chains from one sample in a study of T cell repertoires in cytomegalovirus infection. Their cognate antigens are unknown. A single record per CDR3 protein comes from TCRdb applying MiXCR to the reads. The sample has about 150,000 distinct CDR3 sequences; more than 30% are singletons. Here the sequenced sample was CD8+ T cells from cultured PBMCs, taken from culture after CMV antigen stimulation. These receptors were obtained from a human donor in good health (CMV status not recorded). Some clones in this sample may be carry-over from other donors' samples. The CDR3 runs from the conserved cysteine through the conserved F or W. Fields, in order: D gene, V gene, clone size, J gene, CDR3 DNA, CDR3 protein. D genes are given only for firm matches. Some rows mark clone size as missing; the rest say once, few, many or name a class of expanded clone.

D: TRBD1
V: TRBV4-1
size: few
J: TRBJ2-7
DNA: TGCGCCAGCAGCCCCGAGGGACAGGGGGTGTTCGGGCAGTACTTC
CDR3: CASSPEGQGVFGQYF

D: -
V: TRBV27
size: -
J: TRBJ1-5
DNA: TGTGCCAGCAGTAGCGCGGGTGTGAATCAGCCCCAGCATTTT
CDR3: CASSSAGVNQPQHF

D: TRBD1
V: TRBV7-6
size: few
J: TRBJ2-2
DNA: TGTGCCAGCAGCAGCGGGACAGGGGGCACCGGGGAGCTGTTTTTT
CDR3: CASSSGTGGTGELFF

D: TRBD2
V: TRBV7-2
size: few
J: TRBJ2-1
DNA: TGTGCCAGCAGCGCTCGGACTAGCGCGGCCTACAATGAGCAGTTCTTC
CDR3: CASSARTSAAYNEQFF

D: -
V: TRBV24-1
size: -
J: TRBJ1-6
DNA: TGTGCCACCAGTACATCCTCCTCACCCCTCCACTTT
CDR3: CATSTSSSPLHF

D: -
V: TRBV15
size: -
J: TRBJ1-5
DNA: TGTGCCACCAGCACCCGACGGGCTGGAGGAGCCCAGCATTTT
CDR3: CATSTRRAGGAQHF

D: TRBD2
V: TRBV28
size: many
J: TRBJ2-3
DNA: TGTGCCAGCAGCCTAGTGGGGGGGTCCACAGATACGCAGTATTTT
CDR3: CASSLVGGSTDTQYF

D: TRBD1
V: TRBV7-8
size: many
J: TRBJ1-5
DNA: TGTGCCAGCAGCCTATTGACAGGGAAAAATCAGCCCCAGCATTTT
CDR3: CASSLLTGKNQPQHF

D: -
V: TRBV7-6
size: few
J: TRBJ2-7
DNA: TGTGCCAGCAGCTTTACAGAAAGGGACGAGCAGTACTTC
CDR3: CASSFTERDEQYF

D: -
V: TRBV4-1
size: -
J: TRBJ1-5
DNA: TGCGCCAGCAGCCAAGTGGCAGGGGGCAATCAGCCCCAGCATTTT
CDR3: CASSQVAGGNQPQHF

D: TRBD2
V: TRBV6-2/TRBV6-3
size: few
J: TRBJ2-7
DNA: TGTGCCAGCAGTTACTCTATGACTAGCGGGACCTACGAGCAGTACTTC
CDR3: CASSYSMTSGTYEQYF

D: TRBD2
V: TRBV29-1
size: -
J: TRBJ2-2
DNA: TGCAGCGCTCTACTAGCGGGCGATAACACCGGGGAGCTGTTTTTT
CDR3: CSALLAGDNTGELFF

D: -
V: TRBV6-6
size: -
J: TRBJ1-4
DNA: TGTGCCAGCACGAGGACCTCCGAGGGGAATGAAAAACTGTTTTTT
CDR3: CASTRTSEGNEKLFF

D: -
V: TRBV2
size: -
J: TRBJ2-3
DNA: TGTGCCAGCAGACCACCTGGCGGGGGCACAGATACGCAGTATTTT
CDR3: CASRPPGGGTDTQYF

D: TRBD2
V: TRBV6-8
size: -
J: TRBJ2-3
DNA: TGTGCCAGCAGTTACTCCCGGACTAGGGCAGATACGCAGTATTTT
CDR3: CASSYSRTRADTQYF

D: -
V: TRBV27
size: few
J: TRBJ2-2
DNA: TGTGCCAGCAGTTTTGGAGGGGGGGGCGCCGGGGAGCTGTTTTTT
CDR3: CASSFGGGGAGELFF

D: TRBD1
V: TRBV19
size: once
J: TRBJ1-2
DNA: TGTGCCAGTAGACAGGGGGCTCGCTATGGCTACACCTTC
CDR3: CASRQGARYGYTF

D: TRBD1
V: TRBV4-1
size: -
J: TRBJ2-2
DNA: TGCGCCAGCAGCAAAGTGACAGGGGCCGGGGAGCTGTTTTTT
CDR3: CASSKVTGAGELFF

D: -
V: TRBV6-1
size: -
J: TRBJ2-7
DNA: TGTGCCACGCGCCAAAGGACCTACGAGCAGTACTTC
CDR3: CATRQRTYEQYF

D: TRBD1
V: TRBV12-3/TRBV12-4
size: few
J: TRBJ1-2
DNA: TGTGCCAGCAGCCCCCTCCTGGGACAGAAGTATGGCTACACCTTC
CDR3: CASSPLLGQKYGYTF

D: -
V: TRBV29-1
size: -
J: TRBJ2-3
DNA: TGCAGCGTTAGCGGAACTAGCACAGATACGCAGTATTTT
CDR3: CSVSGTSTDTQYF

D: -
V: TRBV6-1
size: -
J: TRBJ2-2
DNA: TGTGCCAGAAGTAACACCCTTACTGGAGGGGGCGGCACCGGGGAGCTGTTTTTT
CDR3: CARSNTLTGGGGTGELFF

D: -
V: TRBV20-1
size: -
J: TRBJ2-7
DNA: TGCAGTGCTAGAGATTATGTGGGGGGGCGCTACGAGCAGTACTTC
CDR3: CSARDYVGGRYEQYF

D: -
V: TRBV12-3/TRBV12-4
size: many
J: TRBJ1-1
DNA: TGTGCCAGCAGTTTGGTTGGGGTACATCGTACTGAAGCTTTCTTT
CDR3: CASSLVGVHRTEAFF

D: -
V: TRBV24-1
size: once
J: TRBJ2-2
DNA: TGTGCCACCATGGGGGCCTCGAACACCGGGGAGCTGTTTTTT
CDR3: CATMGASNTGELFF

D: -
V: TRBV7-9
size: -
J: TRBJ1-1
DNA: TGTGCCAGCAGCTTAGTATCGGGGGACCGTGAAGCTTTCTTT
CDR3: CASSLVSGDREAFF

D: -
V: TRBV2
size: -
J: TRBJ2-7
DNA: TGTGCCAGCAGTGAATGGGTAGAGCAGTACTTC
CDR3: CASSEWVEQYF

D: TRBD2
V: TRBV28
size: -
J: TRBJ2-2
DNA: TGTGCCAGCAGGGACCATAGCGGGGGGGCCCTTGCCGGGGAGCTGTTTTTT
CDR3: CASRDHSGGALAGELFF

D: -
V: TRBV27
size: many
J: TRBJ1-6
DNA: TGTGCCAGCAGTTTCAACATTAATTCACCCCTCCACTTT
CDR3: CASSFNINSPLHF

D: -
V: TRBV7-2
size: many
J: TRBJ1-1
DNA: TGTGCCAGCAGCTTAGCAGGGTCGGGCACTGAAGCTTTCTTT
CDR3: CASSLAGSGTEAFF

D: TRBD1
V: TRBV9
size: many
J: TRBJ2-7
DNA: TGTGCCAGCTCCAGGGGGGACAGGGGGACCTACGAGCAGTACTTC
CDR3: CASSRGDRGTYEQYF

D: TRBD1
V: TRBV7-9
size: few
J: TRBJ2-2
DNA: TGTGCCAGCAGCTTCGGACAGGGGTTGACCGGGGAGCTGTTTTTT
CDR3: CASSFGQGLTGELFF

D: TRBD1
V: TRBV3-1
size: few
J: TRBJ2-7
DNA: TGTGCCAGCAGCCCCGGGACAGGGCACTACGAGCAGTACTTC
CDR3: CASSPGTGHYEQYF

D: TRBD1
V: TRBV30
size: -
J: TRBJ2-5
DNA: TGTGCCTGCTGGACGGGGACAGGGGTGTACCAAGAGACCCAGTACTTC
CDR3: CACWTGTGVYQETQYF

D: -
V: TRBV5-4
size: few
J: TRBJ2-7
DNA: TGTGCCAGCAGCCCAACCCTTGGACCTGGGGGAGACGAGCAGTACTTC
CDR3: CASSPTLGPGGDEQYF

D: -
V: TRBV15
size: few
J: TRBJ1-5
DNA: TGTGCCACCAGCAGAGAATTCGGGAATCAGCCCCAGCATTTT
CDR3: CATSREFGNQPQHF

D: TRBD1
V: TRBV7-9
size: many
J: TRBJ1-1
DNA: TGTGCCAGCAGCCCCTCGGGGCAGGGGGGGACTGAAGCTTTCTTT
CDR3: CASSPSGQGGTEAFF

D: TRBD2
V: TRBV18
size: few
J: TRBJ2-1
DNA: TGTGCCAGCTCTCCGACTAGCGCCGCTGGTGAGCAGTTCTTC
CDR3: CASSPTSAAGEQFF

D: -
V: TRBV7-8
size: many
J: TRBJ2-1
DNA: TGTGCCAGCACCCCGTGGGTGTCCGGTGAGCAGTTCTTC
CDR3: CASTPWVSGEQFF

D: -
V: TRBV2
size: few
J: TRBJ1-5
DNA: TGTGCCAGCAGTGGGGGGGCAGAGTATAGCAATCAGCCCCAGCATTTT
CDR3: CASSGGAEYSNQPQHF

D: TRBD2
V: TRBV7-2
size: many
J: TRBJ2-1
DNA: TGTGCCAGCAGCTTTTCCAGCGGGGGTAATAATGAGCAGTTCTTC
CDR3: CASSFSSGGNNEQFF

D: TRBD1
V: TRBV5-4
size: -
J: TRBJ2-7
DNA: TGTGCCAGCAGCTTCGGGACAGGGAACCACGAGCAGTACTTC
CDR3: CASSFGTGNHEQYF